This T cell receptor beta chain was profiled in a study of T cell responses to AZD1222 COVID-19 vaccine. Study observations and caveats: Every sample of the repertoires postdated the peak T cell response. At study baseline, merely several AZD1222 recipients were seropositive. Clonal diversity was possibly underestimated, and white British individuals and females predominated among donors.

Using immunoSEQ multiplex PCR, the repertoire was profiled, and TCRdb retains in-frame clones only, with some absent. Here the sample spans about 150,000 clones, under 95% being singletons. Germline V CDR1 and CDR2: LNHNV, YYDKDF (reference sequence). The CDR3 totals 16 residues. The V gene end was trimmed by 5 bases and the J gene end by 1 base; junction bases not matched to a gene: 7. A note on this clone: Its specificity is not known.

This TCR was recovered from an adult in good health. J is TRBJ2-2 and V is TRBV15; 7 nucleotides match TRBD2. This sample comprised peripheral blood, obtained on day 0 of AZD1222 vaccination. CDR3 coding DNA: TGTGCCACCAGCTGGGCGGGGGAGATGAACACCGGGGAGCTGTTTTTT. It specifies CATSWAGEMNTGELFF.